Here is one T cell receptor beta chain with its context. The antigen is unknown. Assay: immunoSEQ multiplex PCR; the TCRdb copy retains only in-frame clones and omits some. The repertoire includes roughly 2.2 million clones, around 92% of them detected once, and around 0.38% sits in the top ten. This record comes from a study of shared clonotypes between healthy human individuals. Study findings and constraints: Sharing across four donors was highest in naive CD4 (about 5%) and lowest in memory CD8 (around 0.4%). Larger richness was generally estimated for naive than memory subsets. Non-shared clonotypes displayed generation probabilities falling below those of clonotypes present in all four donors.

The CDR3 runs to 14 residues. The V end lost 8 bases, the J end lost 5 bases, and 18 bases lay between the germline ends. The germline gives CDR1 SNHLY, CDR2 FYNNEI. The sequence was obtained from a man aged 18 to 30 in good health. Some clones in this sample may be carry-over from other donors' samples. The chain recombines TRBV2 with TRBJ1-2; tentatively, D is TRBD1 (5 bases). The sample consisted of naive CD4+ T cells from PBMCs. Subset given: CD45RA+ positively selected. The CDR3 nucleotides read TGTGCCAGCCTCTCCCCCGGGACGGTTTATGGCTACACCTTC. This codes for CASLSPGTVYGYTF. The complete variable domain, with remaining parts taken from reference TRBV2 and TRBJ1-2, reads EPEVTQTPSHQVTQMGQEVILRCVPISNHLYFYWYRQILGQKVEFLVSFYNNEISEKSEIFDDQFSVERPDGSNFTLKIRSTKLEDSAMYFCASLSPGTVYGYTFGSGTRLTVV.